What follows is one TCR beta chain and its context. As yet, its antigen is unknown. The data stem from a study of shared clonotypes between healthy human individuals. The table came from immunoSEQ multiplex PCR; TCRdb's copy has only in-frame clones and leaves some out. Among some 2,000,000 clones listed, 90% to 97% were seen once. Both subsets, CD45RA+ naive and CD45RA-negative memory, were split from the CD4+ cells. Points from the study as a whole: Only blood was sampled, and tissue TCR repertoires likely differ from blood ones. All-four-donor shared clonotypes had higher generation probabilities than non-shared clonotypes did. Among donors, clonotype sharing was expected to be affected by sequencing depth.

This CDR3 spans 13 amino acids. CDR1 and CDR2 (germline): MNHNS, SASEGT. Trimming cost V 2 bases and J 4 bases, with 9 bases left between them. Sequenced: naive CD4+ T cells sorted from blood. Subset defined: CD45RA+ positively selected. The chain combines TRBV6-1 with TRBJ2-7; D uncertain. This sequence was found in a man between 18 and 29 years old in good health. The CDR3 here is CASSERNPYEQYF. CDR3 nucleotides: TGTGCCAGCAGTGAAAGAAATCCGTACGAGCAGTACTTC.